This is a list of T cell receptor beta chains from one sample in a study of cytomegalovirus exposure and HLA in healthy donors. Profiling relied on immunoSEQ multiplex PCR, and the TCRdb table lists in-frame clones only, not all of them. This sample has more than 150,000 clones, with about 80% found just once. Source material: PBMCs. These receptors were collected from a woman younger than 35 in good health and CMV-seropositive. Each CDR3 is given with its conserved first and last residue. Fields, in order: V gene, J gene, clone size, D gene, CDR3 protein, CDR3 DNA. The D gene is left open where the match is weak. Only part of the rows carry a size: once, few, many, or a class if the clone is expanded.

V gene: TRBV6-5; J gene: TRBJ2-3; clone size: .; D gene: .; CDR3 protein: CASSYGQSASTDTQYF; CDR3 DNA: TGTGCCAGCAGTTACGGACAGAGCGCTAGCACAGATACGCAGTATTTT
V gene: TRBV7-3; J gene: TRBJ1-6; clone size: .; D gene: .; CDR3 protein: CASSLYGRGVSSPLHF; CDR3 DNA: TGTGCCAGCAGCTTATACGGCAGGGGAGTCAGCTCACCCCTCCACTTT
V gene: TRBV10-1; J gene: TRBJ2-2; clone size: once; D gene: .; CDR3 protein: CASSVSGDAGELFF; CDR3 DNA: TGCGCCAGCAGTGTGTCAGGGGATGCCGGGGAGCTGTTTTTT
V gene: TRBV29-1; J gene: TRBJ2-1; clone size: few; D gene: .; CDR3 protein: CSVRTQIYNEQFF; CDR3 DNA: TGCAGCGTGCGGACACAAATTTACAATGAGCAGTTCTTC
V gene: TRBV5-1; J gene: TRBJ2-7; clone size: .; D gene: .; CDR3 protein: CASSFLQDPYEQYF; CDR3 DNA: TGCGCCAGCAGCTTTTTACAGGACCCCTACGAGCAGTACTTC
V gene: TRBV5-6; J gene: TRBJ1-2; clone size: .; D gene: TRBD1; CDR3 protein: CASSKDRGLGTF; CDR3 DNA: TGTGCCAGCAGCAAGGACAGGGGGCTTGGCACCTTC
V gene: TRBV18; J gene: TRBJ1-5; clone size: .; D gene: .; CDR3 protein: CASSTSYRGNQPQHF; CDR3 DNA: TGTGCCAGCTCAACGAGTTACAGGGGCAATCAGCCCCAGCATTTT
V gene: TRBV4-2; J gene: TRBJ2-3; clone size: .; D gene: TRBD2; CDR3 protein: CASSQELTSGVDTQYF; CDR3 DNA: TGTGCCAGCAGCCAAGAATTAACTAGCGGGGTCGATACGCAGTATTTT
V gene: TRBV4-1; J gene: TRBJ2-3; clone size: .; D gene: .; CDR3 protein: CASSQTNTDTQYF; CDR3 DNA: TGCGCCAGCAGCCAGACAAACACAGATACGCAGTATTTT
V gene: TRBV19; J gene: TRBJ2-1; clone size: .; D gene: .; CDR3 protein: CASSQGNEQFF; CDR3 DNA: TGTGCCAGTTCACAGGGCAATGAGCAGTTCTTC
V gene: TRBV5-6; J gene: TRBJ2-1; clone size: .; D gene: .; CDR3 protein: CASSLAYRGAYNEQFF; CDR3 DNA: TGTGCCAGCAGCTTGGCTTACCGGGGGGCTTACAATGAGCAGTTCTTC
V gene: TRBV29-1; J gene: TRBJ1-2; clone size: once; D gene: .; CDR3 protein: CSVEARGNYGYTF; CDR3 DNA: TGCAGCGTTGAGGCCAGGGGAAACTATGGCTACACCTTC
V gene: TRBV19; J gene: TRBJ1-3; clone size: once; D gene: .; CDR3 protein: CASNLDSGTTIYF; CDR3 DNA: TGTGCCAGTAATTTGGACAGCGGGACAACCATATATTTT
V gene: TRBV7-9; J gene: TRBJ1-1; clone size: .; D gene: .; CDR3 protein: CASSPRGLNTEAFF; CDR3 DNA: TGTGCCAGCAGCCCGAGGGGGTTGAACACTGAAGCTTTCTTT
V gene: TRBV9; J gene: TRBJ2-3; clone size: .; D gene: .; CDR3 protein: CASSASPDRLTDTQYF; CDR3 DNA: TGTGCCAGCAGCGCCTCCCCCGACAGGCTCACAGATACGCAGTATTTT
V gene: TRBV19; J gene: TRBJ1-1; clone size: once; D gene: .; CDR3 protein: CASSSGHLEAFF; CDR3 DNA: TGTGCCAGTAGTTCAGGACACCTTGAAGCTTTCTTT
V gene: TRBV5-1; J gene: TRBJ1-2; clone size: .; D gene: TRBD1; CDR3 protein: CASSLEGQAGLNYGYTF; CDR3 DNA: TGCGCCAGCAGCTTGGAGGGACAGGCGGGTTTAAACTATGGCTACACCTTC
V gene: TRBV6-4; J gene: TRBJ2-1; clone size: .; D gene: TRBD2; CDR3 protein: CASSRDYNNEQFF; CDR3 DNA: TGTGCCAGCAGTCGGGACTACAACAATGAGCAGTTCTTC
V gene: TRBV19; J gene: TRBJ1-6; clone size: .; D gene: .; CDR3 protein: CASSLEGRNSPLHF; CDR3 DNA: TGTGCCAGTAGTTTAGAAGGGAGGAATTCACCCCTCCACTTT
V gene: TRBV7-9; J gene: TRBJ2-1; clone size: .; D gene: .; CDR3 protein: CASTPSDSSYNEQFF; CDR3 DNA: TGTGCCAGCACCCCCTCGGACTCCTCCTACAATGAGCAGTTCTTC
V gene: TRBV30; J gene: TRBJ2-5; clone size: .; D gene: .; CDR3 protein: CAWSARTIVETQYF; CDR3 DNA: TGTGCCTGGAGTGCTCGGACAATTGTTGAGACCCAGTACTTC
V gene: TRBV18; J gene: TRBJ1-6; clone size: .; D gene: .; CDR3 protein: CASSPDGSGSPLHF; CDR3 DNA: TGTGCCAGCTCACCCGACGGGTCGGGTTCACCCCTCCACTTT
V gene: TRBV5-1; J gene: TRBJ2-1; clone size: once; D gene: .; CDR3 protein: CASNRADNEQFF; CDR3 DNA: TGCGCCAGCAACAGGGCGGACAATGAGCAGTTCTTC
V gene: TRBV6-5; J gene: TRBJ2-7; clone size: once; D gene: .; CDR3 protein: CASSYSGWVSDEQYF; CDR3 DNA: TGTGCCAGCAGTTACTCGGGCTGGGTGTCTGACGAGCAGTACTTC
V gene: TRBV30; J gene: TRBJ2-2; clone size: .; D gene: .; CDR3 protein: CAWIFRGVNTGELFF; CDR3 DNA: TGTGCCTGGATATTCCGGGGTGTGAACACCGGGGAGCTGTTTTTT
V gene: TRBV4-3; J gene: TRBJ1-4; clone size: .; D gene: TRBD1; CDR3 protein: CASSQETGIFEKLFF; CDR3 DNA: TGCGCCAGCAGCCAAGAGACAGGGATTTTCGAAAAACTGTTTTTT
V gene: TRBV4-1; J gene: TRBJ2-5; clone size: .; D gene: TRBD2; CDR3 protein: CASSQVTSALGSQETQYF; CDR3 DNA: TGCGCCAGCAGCCAAGTCACTAGCGCTCTCGGAAGTCAAGAGACCCAGTACTTC
V gene: TRBV6-9; J gene: TRBJ1-1; clone size: .; D gene: .; CDR3 protein: CASSLRVIDTEAFF; CDR3 DNA: TGTGCCAGCAGTTTACGGGTGATCGACACTGAAGCTTTCTTT
V gene: TRBV30; J gene: TRBJ2-2; clone size: .; D gene: .; CDR3 protein: CAWSTPDLPLAGELFF; CDR3 DNA: TGTGCCTGGAGTACACCCGACTTGCCCCTGGCCGGGGAGCTGTTTTTT
V gene: TRBV2; J gene: TRBJ1-1; clone size: few; D gene: .; CDR3 protein: CASSDHKGAGEAFF; CDR3 DNA: TGTGCCAGCAGTGATCACAAAGGGGCAGGTGAAGCTTTCTTT
V gene: TRBV5-1; J gene: TRBJ2-3; clone size: few; D gene: TRBD2; CDR3 protein: CASSLGRGGDTQYF; CDR3 DNA: TGCGCCAGCAGCTTAGGTCGGGGGGGGGATACGCAGTATTTT
V gene: TRBV29-1; J gene: TRBJ1-2; clone size: .; D gene: TRBD1; CDR3 protein: CSVTGTGGSGYTF; CDR3 DNA: TGCAGCGTGACCGGGACAGGGGGATCTGGCTACACCTTC
V gene: TRBV4-3; J gene: TRBJ1-1; clone size: .; D gene: .; CDR3 protein: CASSLGRGSTEAFF; CDR3 DNA: TGCGCCAGCAGTCTCGGGCGGGGGTCCACTGAAGCTTTCTTT
V gene: TRBV6-6; J gene: TRBJ1-5; clone size: .; D gene: .; CDR3 protein: CASSYSVDQPQHF; CDR3 DNA: TGTGCCAGCAGTTACTCGGTAGATCAGCCCCAGCATTTT
V gene: TRBV6-6; J gene: TRBJ2-7; clone size: .; D gene: .; CDR3 protein: CASSYRAGPYEQYF; CDR3 DNA: TGTGCCAGCAGTTACAGGGCGGGTCCCTACGAGCAGTACTTC
V gene: TRBV11-3; J gene: TRBJ1-4; clone size: .; D gene: .; CDR3 protein: CASSLDGRSNEKLFF; CDR3 DNA: TGTGCCAGCAGCTTAGATGGCAGATCTAATGAAAAACTGTTTTTT
V gene: TRBV9; J gene: TRBJ1-2; clone size: few; D gene: TRBD1; CDR3 protein: CASSALVTGQPYGYTF; CDR3 DNA: TGTGCCAGCAGCGCCCTTGTTACGGGACAGCCTTATGGCTACACCTTC
V gene: TRBV28; J gene: TRBJ2-5; clone size: once; D gene: TRBD2; CDR3 protein: CASSLWKNSGGSETQYF; CDR3 DNA: TGTGCCAGCAGTTTGTGGAAAAACTCGGGGGGGAGCGAGACCCAGTACTTC
V gene: TRBV29-1; J gene: TRBJ1-1; clone size: once; D gene: TRBD1; CDR3 protein: CSVAGTGLNTEAFF; CDR3 DNA: TGCAGCGTCGCCGGGACAGGTTTGAACACTGAAGCTTTCTTT
V gene: TRBV6-1; J gene: TRBJ1-2; clone size: few; D gene: .; CDR3 protein: CASSGDSVYGYTF; CDR3 DNA: TGTGCCAGCAGTGGAGACAGCGTCTATGGCTACACCTTC
V gene: TRBV28; J gene: TRBJ2-7; clone size: .; D gene: .; CDR3 protein: CASRSPARYEQYF; CDR3 DNA: TGTGCCAGCAGATCCCCTGCGAGGTACGAGCAGTACTTC
V gene: TRBV18; J gene: TRBJ2-7; clone size: .; D gene: TRBD2; CDR3 protein: CASSSGTSSYEQYF; CDR3 DNA: TGTGCCAGCTCATCCGGGACTAGCAGCTACGAGCAGTACTTC
V gene: TRBV7-3; J gene: TRBJ2-5; clone size: .; D gene: TRBD1; CDR3 protein: CASSLSNRGIETQYF; CDR3 DNA: TGTGCCAGCAGCTTATCAAACAGGGGGATAGAGACCCAGTACTTC
V gene: TRBV9; J gene: TRBJ1-5; clone size: few; D gene: .; CDR3 protein: CASSVDGHSNQPQHF; CDR3 DNA: TGTGCCAGCAGCGTAGATGGGCATAGCAATCAGCCCCAGCATTTT
V gene: TRBV30; J gene: TRBJ2-3; clone size: few; D gene: .; CDR3 protein: CAWSRTLTDTQYF; CDR3 DNA: TGTGCCTGGAGTCGGACACTCACAGATACGCAGTATTTT
V gene: TRBV7-9; J gene: TRBJ2-3; clone size: .; D gene: .; CDR3 protein: CATSPRGDTQYF; CDR3 DNA: TGTGCCACCAGTCCTAGAGGGGATACGCAGTATTTT
V gene: TRBV7-9; J gene: TRBJ2-1; clone size: .; D gene: .; CDR3 protein: CASTLTAAGEQFF; CDR3 DNA: TGTGCCAGCACCCTGACTGCCGCGGGTGAGCAGTTCTTC
V gene: TRBV6-1; J gene: TRBJ2-7; clone size: .; D gene: .; CDR3 protein: CASSERTESTYEQYF; CDR3 DNA: TGTGCCAGCAGTGAAAGGACAGAGTCTACCTACGAGCAGTACTTC
V gene: TRBV19; J gene: TRBJ2-4; clone size: .; D gene: TRBD1; CDR3 protein: CATGTELGVQYF; CDR3 DNA: TGTGCCACAGGGACAGAGCTTGGCGTTCAGTACTTC
V gene: TRBV6-1; J gene: TRBJ1-2; clone size: .; D gene: TRBD1; CDR3 protein: CASSGTGINYGYTF; CDR3 DNA: TGTGCCAGCAGCGGGACAGGGATCAACTATGGCTACACCTTC
V gene: TRBV29-1; J gene: TRBJ1-1; clone size: .; D gene: TRBD1; CDR3 protein: CSGRTGGMNTEAFF; CDR3 DNA: TGCAGCGGGCGGACAGGGGGGATGAACACTGAAGCTTTCTTT
V gene: TRBV5-3; J gene: TRBJ1-5; clone size: .; D gene: .; CDR3 protein: CAGGGIGQPQHF; CDR3 DNA: TGTGCCGGGGGAGGGATCGGGCAGCCCCAGCATTTT
V gene: TRBV19; J gene: TRBJ2-2; clone size: .; D gene: .; CDR3 protein: CASTESGRVRGTGELFF; CDR3 DNA: TGTGCCAGTACTGAAAGCGGTCGGGTCCGAGGCACCGGGGAGCTGTTTTTT
V gene: TRBV14; J gene: TRBJ2-3; clone size: .; D gene: TRBD2; CDR3 protein: CASSQVGGIADTQYF; CDR3 DNA: TGTGCCAGCAGCCAAGTGGGGGGGATTGCAGATACGCAGTATTTT
V gene: TRBV27; J gene: TRBJ2-3; clone size: .; D gene: .; CDR3 protein: CASIIRAGYTDTQYF; CDR3 DNA: TGTGCCAGCATCATCAGGGCAGGTTACACAGATACGCAGTATTTT
V gene: TRBV4-1; J gene: TRBJ1-2; clone size: few; D gene: .; CDR3 protein: CASSRETGGYGYTF; CDR3 DNA: TGCGCCAGCAGTCGCGAGACAGGTGGCTATGGCTACACCTTC
V gene: TRBV11-3; J gene: TRBJ2-5; clone size: few; D gene: TRBD2; CDR3 protein: CASSMGVLAGGRYQETQYF; CDR3 DNA: TGTGCCAGCAGCATGGGGGTACTAGCGGGGGGGCGGTACCAAGAGACCCAGTACTTC